This T cell receptor (beta chain) came from a study of CD8 T cells in Susac syndrome. CD8+ and CD4+ T cells from blood underwent TCR beta sequencing, which was carried out in a high-throughput format. FACS was used to enrich TEMRA cells, whereas the CD8+ and CD4+ T cells were obtained by negative isolation. Random hexamers served to reverse transcribe roughly 0.45 to 1 ug RNA. An immunoSEQ multiplex PCR amplified TCR beta CDR3 over 54 Vbeta and 13 Jbeta. TCRdb re-derived calls from the immunoSEQ multiplex PCR reads in MiXCR, one entry per CDR3 protein. Of 330,000 or so distinct CDR3 sequences listed, 65% to 90% were seen once; the top ten hold 0.2% to 0.25%. Germline values: CDR1 LGHNA, CDR2 YSLEER. Losses at the gene ends were 1 base for V and 5 bases for J; bases not matched to a gene: 6. There are 15 residues in the CDR3.

The sequence was collected from a human donor with multiple sclerosis. This chain links TRBV4-3 with TRBJ2-7, with 9 bases aligning to TRBD1. The source material was CD8+ T cells from PBMCs. CDR3 in DNA: TGCGCCAGCAGCCAAGGGGGACAGGGCAGGAACGAGCAGTACTTC. Protein: CASSQGGQGRNEQYF.